This T cell receptor beta chain was captured in a study of T-cell memory formation after mild COVID-19. The germline V gene encodes CDR1 SNHLY and CDR2 FYNNEI. The CDR3 is made up of 17 amino acids. General study results and limits: Proof of SARS-CoV-2 specificity was absent for the second-wave clones that crested on day 37.

TCRdb re-called the 5' RACE reads with MiXCR, one entry per CDR3 protein. The sample consists of approximately 300,000 distinct CDR3 sequences, 15% to 20% of them appearing once. With regard to this clonotype: No antigen is known for it. At one boundary the junction diverges from the germline segment, which might be a read error.

Sequencing used PBMCs or a T cell subset sorted from them (not recorded which). The receptor's source is a man between 18 and 29 years old who had mild COVID-19 (a few samples of this study predate the infection). Cell type and time point are not known. The chain joins TRBV2 to TRBJ2-4; no clear D gene. The CDR3 sequence is CASSGIWTRALERSFDF. DNA for the CDR3: TGTGCCAGCAGTGGGATTTGGACCCGGGCTTTGGAGAGAAGTTTTGACTTC.